The 22 T cell receptor beta chains listed next were all sequenced from one sample in a study of T cells in localized non-small cell lung cancer. Sequencing was performed with immunoSEQ multiplex PCR; in TCRdb, only in-frame clones are kept and a portion is missing. The sample shows tens of thousands of clones, around 85% of them seen only once. The sequences come from peripheral blood, collected before any cancer treatment. These receptors originate from a woman aged 40-69 years with stage I lung adenocarcinoma.

The CDR3 protein is CASSGYAGGTDTQYF. The CDR3 nucleotides read TGTGCCAGCAGTGGCTATGCGGGGGGCACAGATACGCAGTATTTT. The J gene is TRBJ2-3, the V gene TRBV2, with 7 bases aligning to TRBD2. This CDR3 region has 15 residues. Germline V gives CDR1 SNHLY, CDR2 FYNNEI. V lost 4 bases and J lost 1; bases outside the gene matches: 5.

The chain carries TRBV15 and TRBJ2-7; D call uncertain. V dropped 0 bases and J dropped 0 bases, with 6 bases sitting between them. The CDR3 spans 14 residues. Germline V gives CDR1 LNHNV, CDR2 YYDKDF (reference sequence). In nucleotides, the CDR3 is TGTGCCACCAGCAGAGATCTACTCTCCTACGAGCAGTACTTC. The encoded protein is CATSRDLLSYEQYF.

The chain uses TRBV29-1 and TRBJ2-3; D uncertain. This CDR3 spans 14 amino acids. Germline-derived CDR1 and CDR2 are SQVTM and ANQGSEA. Trimming left V 4 bases short and J 0 bases short, with 11 bases between. CDR3 in amino acids: CSVARSDSTDTQYF. The CDR3 region has the DNA TGCAGCGTTGCCAGGTCCGACAGCACAGATACGCAGTATTTT.

This sequence joins TRBV20-1 and TRBJ2-7, with no clear D. CDR1 and CDR2 (germline): DFQATT, SNEGSKA (reference sequence). This CDR3 has 11 amino acids. V was pared by 7 bases and J by 2 bases, with 9 bases between. For the CDR3, the DNA is TGCAGTGTATACAGCCCCTACGAGCAGTACTTC. It encodes CSVYSPYEQYF.

Note on this clone: The junction and the germline gene differ at one end; a read error may be behind it. The gene calls are TRBV5-5 and TRBJ1-6; TRBD1 matches at 8 bases. The V gene's germline CDR1 is SGHKS and CDR2 YYEKEE (reference sequence). The CDR3 contains 17 residues. DNA for the CDR3: TGTGCCAGCAGCCGGACAGGGATGAGCTCCCATAATTCACCCCTCCACTTT. As protein: CASSRTGMSSHNSPLHF.

This clone appeared a few times. The chain links TRBV1 to TRBJ1-5; the D segment call TRBD1 is taken from the table without a DNA check. TRBV1 is deemed a pseudogene. The CDR3 extends over 18 amino acids. The CDR3 region has the DNA TGCACCAGCAGCCAGTGCCGCCCTGGACAGGGGGCGATTCAGCCCCAGCATTTT. Protein sequence: CTSSQCRPGQGAIQPQHF.

Here the CDR3 reads CASEEGTGANVLTF. The CDR3 nucleotides read TGTGCCAGCGAAGAGGGTACTGGGGCCAACGTCCTGACTTTC. This chain joins TRBV11-2 and TRBJ2-6, with TRBD2 as a possible D gene (5 bases). The CDR3 has 14 residues. The germline gives CDR1 SGHAT, CDR2 FQNNGV. V lost 8 bases, J lost 2 bases, and 10 bases lay in between.

This clone showed up just once. The rearrangement uses TRBV5-1 and TRBJ1-3; D unresolved. In germline, CDR1 is SGHRS, CDR2 YFSETQ. Trimming stripped 0 bases from V and 0 bases from J, with 7 bases between. The CDR3 covers 15 residues. DNA of the CDR3: TGCGCCAGCAGCTTGGTTGGGAACTCTGGAAACACCATATATTTT. The encoded protein is CASSLVGNSGNTIYF.

The chain joins TRBV7-9 to TRBJ2-1; 9 nucleotides agree with TRBD1. Germline CDR1 reads SEHNR; CDR2 reads FQNEAQ (reference sequence). Trimming at V came to 5 bases and at J to 9 bases, leaving 8 bases not matched to a gene. This CDR3 has 14 residues. As DNA, the CDR3 is TGTGCCAGCAGCACCCGACAGGGGGGGGGTGAGCAGTTCTTC. It yields the protein CASSTRQGGGEQFF.

The V call is TRBV9, the J call TRBJ2-6; D remains ambiguous. Trimming pared 4 bases from V and 0 bases from J, leaving 8 bases between. This CDR3 has 15 amino acids. Germline CDR1 is SGDLS and CDR2 is YYNGEE. The CDR3 sequence is CASSFQSSGANVLTF. CDR3 bases: TGTGCCAGCAGCTTTCAAAGCTCTGGGGCCAACGTCCTGACTTTC.

V usage is TRBV11-2 and J usage is TRBJ1-5, with D possibly matching TRBD1 (6 bases). The CDR3 is 15 residues long. Germline V CDR1 and CDR2: SGHAT, FQNNGV. Trimming left V 5 bases short and J 0 bases short, with 11 bases between. CDR3 sequence (DNA): TGTGCCAGCAGCCTCCTCAGGGGTAGCAATCAGCCCCAGCATTTT. It translates to CASSLLRGSNQPQHF. The whole variable domain, remainder taken from reference TRBV11-2 and TRBJ1-5, is EAGVAQSPRYKIIEKRQSVAFWCNPISGHATLYWYQQILGQGPKLLIQFQNNGVVDDSQLPKDRFSAERLKGVDSTLKIQPAKLEDSAVYLCASSLLRGSNQPQHFGDGTRLSIL.

The genes are TRBV2 and TRBJ1-2; 7 nucleotides align to TRBD1. Germline CDR1 and CDR2: SNHLY and FYNNEI. The CDR3 has 14 residues. With V trimmed by 4 bases and J by 2 bases, 4 bases remained unmatched. Here the CDR3 reads CASSANRGNYGYTF. Here the CDR3 DNA reads TGTGCCAGCAGTGCAAACAGGGGAAACTATGGCTACACCTTC.

This sequence joins TRBV7-2 and TRBJ1-6; 7 bases fit TRBD1. There are 13 residues in the CDR3. Germline V CDR1 and CDR2: SGHTA, FQGNSA. Trimming at V came to 1 base and at J to 9 bases, leaving 0 bases not matched to a gene. The CDR3 DNA reads as TGTGCCAGCAGCTTAGACAGGGGTTCACCCCTCCACTTT. Amino acid sequence: CASSLDRGSPLHF.

The rearrangement links TRBV18 to TRBJ2-5; the D gene is possibly TRBD1 (6 bases). In germline, CDR1 is KGHSH, CDR2 LQKENI. This CDR3 comprises 15 residues. V gave up 3 bases and J gave up 2 bases, with 13 bases separating them. This CDR3 reads CASSPRLTGQETQYF. The CDR3 nucleotides read TGTGCCAGCTCACCTCGGTTGACAGGACAAGAGACCCAGTACTTC.

The chain is built from TRBV18 and TRBJ2-6; 9 bases are shared with TRBD1. Germline loops: CDR1 KGHSH, CDR2 LQKENI. With 6 bases clipped from V and 2 bases from J, the junction kept 14 bases outside the gene matches. The CDR3 runs 19 residues. The CDR3 DNA sequence: TGTGCCAGCTCCTTCTCCTCCGGGACAGGGTCCACTGGGGCCAACGTCCTGACTTTC. Translated, it gives CASSFSSGTGSTGANVLTF.

The chain carries TRBV2 and TRBJ2-3, with D perhaps TRBD2 (6 bases). Germline V CDR1 and CDR2: SNHLY, FYNNEI. This CDR3 comprises 16 residues. The V and J ends lost 4 bases and 0 bases respectively, with 14 bases between them. This CDR3 reads CASSVRRGTSTDTQYF. CDR3 in DNA: TGTGCCAGCAGTGTGCGGAGGGGAACTAGCACAGATACGCAGTATTTT. Combining the CDR3 with reference TRBV2 and TRBJ2-3 gives the whole variable domain EPEVTQTPSHQVTQMGQEVILRCVPISNHLYFYWYRQILGQKVEFLVSFYNNEISEKSEIFDDQFSVERPDGSNFTLKIRSTKLEDSAMYFCASSVRRGTSTDTQYFGPGTRLTVL.

CDR3 sequence: CASSFGGATDTQYF. The CDR3 nucleotides are TGTGCCAGCAGCTTCGGGGGGGCAACAGATACGCAGTATTTT. The genes are TRBV5-8 and TRBJ2-3; 8 positions agree with TRBD2. CDR1 and CDR2 (germline): SGHTS, YDEGEE. The CDR3 extends over 14 amino acids. V lost 2 bases and J lost 3; bases outside the gene matches: 2.

The chain links TRBV7-2 to TRBJ2-7, with TRBD1 as a possible D gene (6 bases). Trimming shortened V by 1 base and J by 6 bases, and 10 bases separated the two germline ends. This CDR3 is built from 13 residues. Germline V gene lookup returns CDR1 SGHTA and CDR2 FQGNSA. The chain's CDR3 is CASSLDRVSEQYF. Written as DNA, the CDR3 is TGTGCCAGCAGCTTAGACAGGGTATCCGAGCAGTACTTC. The full variable domain, in which reference TRBV7-2 and TRBJ2-7 provide the parts outside the CDR3, is GAGVSQSPSNKVTEKGKDVELRCDPISGHTALYWYRQSLGQGLEFLIYFQGNSAPDKSGLPSDRFSAERTGGSVSTLTIQRTQQEDSAVYLCASSLDRVSEQYFGPGTRLTVT.

The V and J genes are TRBV6-5 and TRBJ2-2; TRBD1 matches at 7 bases. This CDR3 spans 16 amino acids. The V and J ends lost 4 bases and 4 bases, in that order; junction bases with no gene match: 9. CDR1 and CDR2 from the germline V gene are MNHEY and SVGAGI. The CDR3 DNA is TGTGCCAGCAGTTCAGGGCAGGGGGTAACCACCGGGGAGCTGTTTTTT. This encodes CASSSGQGVTTGELFF.

The chain has TRBV28 and TRBJ1-3; D perhaps matches TRBD1 (5 bases). CDR3 length equals 15 residues. The V gene's germline CDR1 is MDHEN and CDR2 SYDVKM. V lost 2 bases, J lost 0 bases, and 8 bases lay in between. The CDR3 reads CASSLKGISGNTIYF. In DNA form, the CDR3 reads TGTGCCAGCAGTTTAAAGGGGATCTCTGGAAACACCATATATTTT.

This clone was detected only once. The gene calls are TRBV5-1 and TRBJ2-6, with 7 bases aligning to TRBD1. This CDR3 has 16 amino acids. In germline, CDR1 is SGHRS, CDR2 YFSETQ. V dropped 1 base and J dropped 2; count of bases not matched to a gene: 3. CDR3 protein: CASSLTGVPGANVLTF. The CDR3, as DNA: TGCGCCAGCAGCTTGACAGGGGTACCTGGGGCCAACGTCCTGACTTTC.

The chain has TRBV2 and TRBJ1-5; D perhaps matches TRBD1 (5 bases). CDR3 length: 16 residues. Germline loops: CDR1 SNHLY, CDR2 FYNNEI. Trimming shortened V by 6 bases and J by 0 bases, and 15 bases separated the two germline ends. The CDR3: CASSRRTRSSNQPQHF. CDR3 coding DNA: TGTGCCAGCAGCCGCAGGACACGGTCTAGCAATCAGCCCCAGCATTTT.